The entry below gives a single T cell receptor (beta chain) sequence along with its context. The target antigen is unknown. The use of a sample-barcoded 5' primer and a J-beta primer mix characterized a second PCR of roughly 7 to 11 cycles. TCRdb independently ran MiXCR on the 5' RACE reads; one entry per CDR3 protein. Among some 920,000 distinct CDR3 sequences, approximately 50% were seen once, and the ten largest hold around a fifth. This specimen comes from a study of blood T cells in healthy people across ages. Whole-study results and caveats: Long-lived donors exceeded aged donors in naive CD4+ cells and diversity.

This CDR3 is 17 amino acids long. The V and J ends lost 5 bases and 4 bases, in that order; junction bases with no gene match: 8. The chain recombines TRBV12-3 or TRBV12-4 with TRBJ2-5; 15 bases are a match to TRBD2. This TCR derives from a woman aged 55-69 years in good health. The source material was blood. Here the CDR3 DNA reads TGTGCCAGCAGTAAATTGGGACTAGCGGGAGGAGGAGAGACCCAGTACTTC. Encoded protein: CASSKLGLAGGGETQYF.